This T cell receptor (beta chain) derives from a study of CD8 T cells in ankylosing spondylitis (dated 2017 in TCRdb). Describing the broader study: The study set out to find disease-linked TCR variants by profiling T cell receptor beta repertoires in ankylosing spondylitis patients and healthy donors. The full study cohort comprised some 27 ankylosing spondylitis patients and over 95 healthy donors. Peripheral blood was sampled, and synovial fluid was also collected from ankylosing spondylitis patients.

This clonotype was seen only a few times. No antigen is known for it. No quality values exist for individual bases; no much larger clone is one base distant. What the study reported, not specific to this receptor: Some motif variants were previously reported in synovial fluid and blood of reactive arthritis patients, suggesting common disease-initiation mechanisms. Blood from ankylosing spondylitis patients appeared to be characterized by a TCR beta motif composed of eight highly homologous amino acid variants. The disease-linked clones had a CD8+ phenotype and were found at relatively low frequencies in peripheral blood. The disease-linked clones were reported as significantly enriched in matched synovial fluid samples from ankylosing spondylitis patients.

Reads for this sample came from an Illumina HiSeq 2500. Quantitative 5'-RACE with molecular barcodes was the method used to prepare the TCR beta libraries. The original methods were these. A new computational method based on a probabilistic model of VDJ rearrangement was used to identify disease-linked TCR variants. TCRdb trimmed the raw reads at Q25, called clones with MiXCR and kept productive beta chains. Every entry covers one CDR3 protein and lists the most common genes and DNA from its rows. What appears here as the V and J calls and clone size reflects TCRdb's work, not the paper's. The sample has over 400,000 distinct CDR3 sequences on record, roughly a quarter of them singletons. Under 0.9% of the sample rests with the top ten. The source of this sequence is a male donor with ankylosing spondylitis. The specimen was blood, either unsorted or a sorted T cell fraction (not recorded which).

The DNA sequence is as follows: TGTGCCAGCACCGGAGGGGGCGATCAGCCCCAGCATTTT. It specifies CASTGGGDQPQHF. Rearrangement joined TRBV5-5 to TRBJ1-5; 7 of the junction bases match TRBD1. Spanning cysteine to phenylalanine, the CDR3 consists of 13 amino acids. The retained sequence is limited to the CDR3, 39 bases, with the frame set at the first base. In the germline V gene (reference sequence), CDR1 corresponds to SGHKS and CDR2 to YYEKEE. V loses 6 bases at its end and J loses 5 bases; junction bases beyond the gene matches: 5.